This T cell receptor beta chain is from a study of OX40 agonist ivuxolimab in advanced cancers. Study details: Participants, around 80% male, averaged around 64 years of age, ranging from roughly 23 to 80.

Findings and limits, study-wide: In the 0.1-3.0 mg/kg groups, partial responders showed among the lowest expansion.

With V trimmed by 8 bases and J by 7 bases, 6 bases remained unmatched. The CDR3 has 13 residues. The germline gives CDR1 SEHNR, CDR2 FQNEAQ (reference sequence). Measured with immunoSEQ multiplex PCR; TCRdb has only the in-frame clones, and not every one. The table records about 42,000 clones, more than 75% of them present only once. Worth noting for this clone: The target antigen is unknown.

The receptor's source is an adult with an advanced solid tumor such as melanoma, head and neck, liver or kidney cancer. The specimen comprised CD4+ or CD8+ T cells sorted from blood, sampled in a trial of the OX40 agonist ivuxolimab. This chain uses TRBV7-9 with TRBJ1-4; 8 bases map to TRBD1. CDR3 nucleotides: TGTGCCAGCGGGGGACAGGCGGGTGAAAAACTGTTTTTT. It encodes CASGGQAGEKLFF.